This entry describes one T cell receptor beta chain. Its antigen is not yet known. Base qualities are missing; no much larger clone stands one base away. Graves' hyperthyroidism was defined as stable when no progression to ophthalmopathy occurred over 18 months of follow-up. Hyperthyroidism patients were newly diagnosed, with disease duration under 2 months, and aged 18 to 65 years. Exclusion was applied to patients with uncontrolled infections, other autoimmune diseases, pregnancy or lactation. Diagnoses were based on clinical symptoms, serum thyroxine and TRAb, thyroid ultrasound and orbital computed tomography. PBMCs were separated from around 9.1 ml of fresh peripheral blood using Ficoll-Paque density gradient centrifugation. Trizol reagent was used to extract total RNA, and RNA quality was then checked on an Agilent 2100 Bioanalyzer. This sample was taken from a study of T cells in Graves' hyperthyroidism and ophthalmopathy (dated 2019 in TCRdb). About the full investigation: Peripheral blood samples were taken at initial diagnosis, before any treatment was given. In addition, the study compared T-cell repertoires in thyroid tissue and in blood from about 6 Graves' hyperthyroidism patients. Once sampling was done, hyperthyroidism patients were given methimazole at a starting dose of 30 mg daily, whereas ophthalmopathy patients were given high-dose intravenous methylprednisolone. The 75 to 100 discovery patients were randomly split 7:3 into training and test sets. The paper reports TCR Vbeta CDR3 sequencing of 135 peripheral blood samples: around 45 ophthalmopathy, over 70 hyperthyroidism and 17 progressor patients. Prospective prediction of ophthalmopathy was tested in an independent validation cohort of 18 to 20 hyperthyroidism patients and 15 to 17 patients who later progressed to ophthalmopathy. A discovery cohort of about 95 patients, roughly 45 with Graves' ophthalmopathy and 55 to 65 with stable Graves' hyperthyroidism, was used to find distinguishing TCR V-J signatures. What the research found in general, with its limitations: No statistical method was used to set the sample size in advance, and investigators knew the group allocation. A model built on a 13 V-J signature distinguished ophthalmopathy from stable hyperthyroidism, reaching roughly 88% sensitivity and about 81% specificity in cross-validation and 80%/75% in testing. During validation, the model predicted progression to ophthalmopathy a median of around 6 months ahead of onset, with approximately 70% sensitivity and roughly 75% specificity. Most expanded thyroid clonotypes (frequency above 0.001) were also detected in blood, a finding suggesting that blood repertoires may reflect thyroid immune responses.

Amplification of TCR beta CDR3 regions was carried out from RNA transcripts. For the first round of RT-PCR on the TCR CDR3, the HTBI primer set was used together with the Qiagen OneStep RT-PCR kit. The libraries were constructed in a second round of multiplex PCR and then size-selected and purified. Libraries were sequenced paired-end with 100 bp reads on an Illumina HiSeq2000. In the authors' own workflow: Raw data were processed with SOAPnuke, discarding reads with adapters, uncalled bases, mean Phred below 15, or no exact constant-primer or identifier match. High-quality paired reads were merged using COPE v1.2.5, and each unique nucleotide sequence was defined as a clonotype. Clonotypes were aligned to IMGT TRBV, TRBD and TRBJ reference segments using MiTCR v1.1. The analysis was restricted to V-J combinations with a frequency above 0.0001, which together covered 99% to 99.2% of the repertoires. A TCS score was defined as the ratio between F50 (clonal expansion) and ExV (chaos), using BLOSUM62-based TCRdist between CDR3 peptides within each V-J. Welch's t-statistics and random forest reduced around 520 V-J features to 13, which were used in a naive Bayes classifier (R e1071). Thyroid-blood repertoire similarity was quantified with the Morisita-Horn index. The public reads were run again by TCRdb, first through fastp at Q25 and then through MiXCR, and only productive beta chains were kept. Under each unique CDR3 protein, matching rows form one entry showing the most common genes and DNA. The V and J calls and clone size are TCRdb's, not the authors'. A total of roughly 100,000 distinct CDR3 sequences appear in this sample, about 45% of them only once. Approximately 27% of the sample goes to the ten largest clones.

From the cysteine up to the phenylalanine, the CDR3 has a length of 14 residues. CDR3 DNA is the only sequence kept; it has 42 bases, read in frame from the first base. Ends trimmed: V by 7 bases, J by 10 bases; bases unmatched to a gene: 11. Via the germline V gene, CDR1 is SNHLY and CDR2 FYNNEI. The sequence was obtained from a man in his forties or fifties with Graves' hyperthyroidism. The chain links TRBV2 with TRBJ1-3; TRBD1 agrees with 9 junctional bases. Sequenced input: blood. The sequence in DNA is TGTGCCAGCAATGGACAGGGGCTCCAAGAGACCATATATTTT. Its amino acids are CASNGQGLQETIYF.